This TCR beta chain came from a study of T cells after yellow fever vaccination. Overall study results and limits: A limited proportion of clonotypes was detected within both the CD4 and CD8 compartments.

Each CDR3 protein is one row after TCRdb ran MiXCR on the 5' RACE reads. The top ten hold more than 13% of the sample, which has around 610,000 distinct CDR3 sequences, 13% seen once. The sample holds a few counts of this clonotype. Its antigen is not known. This CDR3 has 16 amino acids. The chain links TRBV21-1 to TRBJ1-3; the table assigns TRBD1, which was not confirmed against the DNA. TRBV21-1 is a listed pseudogene. This specimen consisted of PBMCs, obtained on the day of the yellow fever booster vaccination. This TCR came from a man between 25 and 39 years old who received the YFV17D yellow fever vaccine. The CDR3 DNA is TGTGCCAGCAGCAAGAGAGTCAGGGGGGGAGGGAACACCATATATTTT. Its translation is CASSKRVRGGGNTIYF.